The 5 T cell receptor beta chains given below trace back to one sample, sequenced in a study of blood T cell repertoires in COVID-19 (dated by TCRdb to 2020 to 2022). The library was prepared using the immunoSEQ multiplex PCR assay. TCRdb carries this immuneACCESS record with in-frame sequences only. Its versions omit some clonotypes, under half of them owing to an unresolved V gene in the studies checked, with the rest unexplained. Here the sample has over 75,000 clones; 80% occur a single time. The top ten hold 10% of the sample. Specimen: peripheral blood. All receptors derive from a woman aged 70 to 79 with acute or convalescent COVID-19.

This sequence joins TRBV5-6 and TRBJ2-7, with 9 positions matching TRBD1. The V gene end was trimmed by 5 bases and the J gene end by 0 bases; junction bases not matched to a gene: 9. Germline V gives CDR1 SGHDT, CDR2 YYEEEE. This CDR3 has 16 amino acids. The CDR3 DNA reads TGTGCCAGCAGTTTAGGACAGGGGAAGGGCTCCTACGAGCAGTACTTC. It codes for CASSLGQGKGSYEQYF. The whole variable domain, remainder taken from reference TRBV5-6 and TRBJ2-7, is DAGVTQSPTHLIKTRGQQVTLRCSPKSGHDTVSWYQQALGQGPQFIFQYYEEEERQRGNFPDRFSGHQFPNYSSELNVNALLLGDSALYLCASSLGQGKGSYEQYFGPGTRLTVT.

This chain links TRBV7-2 with TRBJ2-7, with TRBD2 matching 13 bases. The CDR3 is made up of 16 amino acids. Trimming cost V 6 bases and J 8 bases; bases outside gene matches: 13. Germline V lookup: CDR1 SGHTA, CDR2 FQGNSA. DNA for the CDR3: TGTGCCAGCAGAAAAGGCCAACTAGCGGGAGGGGACAAGCAGTACTTC. It is translated as CASRKGQLAGGDKQYF.

The chain carries TRBV9 and TRBJ1-2; D is possibly TRBD1 (5 bases). Germline CDR1 is SGDLS and CDR2 is YYNGEE. V was clipped by 3 bases and J by 8 bases, with 20 bases between them. The CDR3 is 15 residues long. CDR3 DNA sequence: TGTGCCAGCAGCGGCCCCGACAGATTGTTAATAGGCTACACCTTC. This codes for CASSGPDRLLIGYTF.

The chain uses TRBV7-3 and TRBJ2-1; maybe TRBD2 (7 bases). This CDR3 spans 15 amino acids. Looked up from germline, CDR1 is SGHTA and CDR2 is FQGTGA. The V gene lost 5 bases and the J gene lost 1 base, with 12 bases spanning the gap. CDR3: CASSEGGASYNEQFF. In nucleotides, the CDR3 is TGTGCCAGCAGCGAAGGGGGGGCTTCCTACAATGAGCAGTTCTTC.

The chain joins TRBV5-4 to TRBJ2-5, with 8 bases lining up with TRBD1. Germline V gene data show CDR1 as SGHNT and CDR2 as YYREEE (reference sequence). The CDR3 has 15 amino acids. The ends lost 0 bases at V and 5 bases at J; junction bases unmatched: 6. CDR3 amino acids: CASSLVTGVGETQYF. Here the CDR3 DNA reads TGTGCCAGCAGCTTGGTGACAGGGGTCGGTGAGACCCAGTACTTC.